These 21 T cell receptor beta chains were sequenced from one sample in a study of blood T cell repertoires in COVID-19. The repertoire was sequenced with immunoSEQ multiplex PCR; TCRdb's copy has only in-frame clones and lacks some. The sample includes 130,000 to 150,000 clones, 78% seen only once; the top ten take roughly 2%. Material: peripheral blood. The source is a woman aged 55-70 years with acute or convalescent COVID-19.

The V and J genes are TRBV30 and TRBJ2-7; 7 bases align to TRBD1. Germline-derived CDR1 and CDR2 are GTSNPN and SVGIG (reference sequence). The V segment lost 4 bases and the J segment 2 bases; nucleotides outside the gene matches: 5. The CDR3 is 13 residues long. CDR3 residues: CAWNSQGTYEQYF. In nucleotides, the CDR3 is TGTGCCTGGAACTCACAGGGGACCTACGAGCAGTACTTC.

The chain employs TRBV19 and TRBJ1-1; D is perhaps TRBD1 (6 bases). The germline CDR1 and CDR2 sequences are LNHDA and SQIVND (reference sequence). V lost 8 bases and J lost 0, with 13 bases in between. The CDR3 consists of 14 residues. The CDR3 DNA is TGTGCCAGTGCTCCGGGACACCTGAACACTGAAGCTTTCTTT. Amino acids: CASAPGHLNTEAFF.

The chain joins TRBV19 to TRBJ2-2; weak D call: TRBD2 (5 bases). Trimming removed 9 bases at V and 3 bases at J, with 11 bases between. In germline, CDR1 is LNHDA, CDR2 SQIVND (reference sequence). The CDR3 is 13 amino acids. The CDR3: CASTLSDTGELFF. CDR3 coding DNA: TGTGCCAGCACCCTTAGCGACACCGGGGAGCTGTTTTTT.

This chain joins TRBV7-9 and TRBJ2-2, with D tentatively TRBD2 (5 bases). The V gene's germline CDR1 is SEHNR and CDR2 FQNEAQ (reference sequence). Trimming removed 5 bases at V and 1 base at J, with 17 bases between. The CDR3 is 17 amino acids. In DNA form, the CDR3 reads TGTGCCAGCAGCATATATTCGTGGGCGGGGAACACCGGGGAGCTGTTTTTT. This sequence encodes CASSIYSWAGNTGELFF.

The V call is TRBV3-1 (or the pseudogene TRBV3-2), the J call TRBJ2-7, with a tentative D call TRBD1 (5 bases). The CDR3 contains 15 residues. CDR1 LGHDT and CDR2 YNNKEL come from the germline V gene (reference sequence). Trimming shortened V by 4 bases and J by 0 bases, and 13 bases separated the two germline ends. CDR3 sequence reads: CASSRHPRGSYEQYF. Here the CDR3 DNA reads TGTGCCAGCAGCCGCCACCCAAGGGGCTCCTACGAGCAGTACTTC.

This clone was found a few times. The chain is built from TRBV3-1 (or the pseudogene TRBV3-2) and TRBJ1-1; D ambiguous. The CDR3 sequence is 11 residues long. The V end was cut by 3 bases, the J end by 6 bases, with 5 bases between. Germline values: CDR1 LGHDT, CDR2 YNNKEL (reference sequence). The CDR3 DNA reads TGTGCCAGCAGCCAGCAGGCTGAAGCTTTCTTT. It encodes CASSQQAEAFF.

The CDR3 nucleotides are TGTGCCAGCAACCGGGACAGGGAACGGGCGGGTTCCTACGAGCAGTACTTC. Amino acids: CASNRDRERAGSYEQYF. The V gene is TRBV28, the J gene TRBJ2-7; 9 positions match TRBD1. The germline V gene has CDR1 MDHEN and CDR2 SYDVKM. With V trimmed by 7 bases and J by 1 base, 14 bases remained unmatched. CDR3 length: 17 residues. The full variable domain, in which reference TRBV28 and TRBJ2-7 provide the parts outside the CDR3, is DVKVTQSSRYLVKRTGEKVFLECVQDMDHENMFWYRQDPGLGLRLIYFSYDVKMKEKGDIPEGYSVSREKKERFSLILESASTNQTSMYLCASNRDRERAGSYEQYFGPGTRLTVT.

The chain links TRBV2 to TRBJ2-7, with 15 bases that match TRBD2. CDR3 length: 18 amino acids. The trim removed 6 bases at V and 3 bases at J, leaving 12 bases unmatched. Germline CDR1 is SNHLY and CDR2 is FYNNEI. DNA for the CDR3: TGTGCCAGCAGGGACGGACTAGCGGGAGGGCCAACAATCTACGAGCAGTACTTC. It translates to CASRDGLAGGPTIYEQYF.

This clone was seen only a few times. This chain joins TRBV27 and TRBJ1-6, with 9 bases aligning to TRBD1. The CDR3 sequence is 16 residues long. V trimming: 1 base; J trimming: 7 bases; junction bases outside the gene matches: 5. Germline lookup yields CDR1 MNHEY and CDR2 SMNVEV (reference sequence). The CDR3, as DNA: TGTGCCAGCAGTTTATTCCGGGACAGGGAGAATTCACCCCTCCACTTT. It codes for CASSLFRDRENSPLHF.

This clone appeared once. This CDR3 is CASSFLTGGATEAFF. The DNA of the CDR3 is TGTGCCAGCAGCTTCCTGACAGGGGGCGCGACTGAAGCTTTCTTT. The chain employs TRBV5-6 and TRBJ1-1, with TRBD1 identical over 10 bases. In germline, CDR1 is SGHDT, CDR2 YYEEEE. The CDR3 consists of 15 residues. With V trimmed by 2 bases and J by 5 bases, 6 bases remained unmatched.

The V gene is TRBV5-5, the J gene TRBJ1-6; D ambiguous. This CDR3 has 15 residues. Germline assignment: CDR1 SGHKS and CDR2 YYEKEE (reference sequence). V lost 0 bases and J lost 7, with 11 bases in between. The CDR3 nucleotides are TGTGCCAGCAGCTTGGAGGCAGTCGGGAATTCACCCCTCCACTTT. Its protein is CASSLEAVGNSPLHF.

This chain uses TRBV5-6 with TRBJ1-2, with D possibly matching TRBD1 (6 bases). From germline, CDR1 is SGHDT and CDR2 YYEEEE. This CDR3 is 13 amino acids long. Trimming took 5 bases from V and 2 from J, leaving 10 bases between them. CDR3 bases: TGTGCCAGCAGGTACGGACAGAACTATGGCTACACCTTC. It translates to CASRYGQNYGYTF.

The CDR3 DNA follows: TGTGCCAGCAGAAAACTAGCGAGCGAGACCCAGTACTTC. Its protein is CASRKLASETQYF. V and J are TRBV7-9 and TRBJ2-5, with 7 bases that match TRBD2. Germline-derived CDR1 and CDR2 are SEHNR and FQNEAQ (reference sequence). The trim removed 6 bases at V and 5 bases at J, leaving 6 bases unmatched. The CDR3 covers 13 residues.

The rearrangement links TRBV23-1 to TRBJ1-5, with 8 bases that match TRBD1. TRBV23-1 is an ORF; its function is uncertain. V trimming: 1 base; J trimming: 5 bases; junction bases outside the gene matches: 7. The CDR3 is 16 amino acids. The CDR3 protein is CASSQLTGQGYQPQHF. The CDR3 DNA is TGCGCCAGCAGTCAATTGACCGGACAGGGCTATCAGCCCCAGCATTTT.

The count of this clone is one. The chain is built from TRBV21-1 and TRBJ2-5; the table's D gene call, TRBD1, was not cross checked with the DNA. TRBV21-1 constitutes a pseudogene. The CDR3 is made up of 13 amino acids. CDR3 nucleotides: TGTGCCAGCAGCAAAGGGGGAAGGGGCTTTATCAACTTC. Amino acid sequence: CASSKGGRGFINF.

The gene calls are TRBV28 and TRBJ1-1, with unresolved D. With 5 bases removed from V and 6 bases from J, the gap between germline ends came to 10 bases. Germline CDR1 MDHEN, CDR2 SYDVKM. The CDR3 length is 12 residues. CDR3 nucleotide sequence: TGTGCCAGCAGTATCACTAAGGCTGAAGCTTTCTTT. It encodes CASSITKAEAFF.

This chain links TRBV5-1 with TRBJ2-7; TRBD2 might be the D (9 bases). CDR1 and CDR2 (germline): SGHRS, YFSETQ. The V end was cut by 4 bases, the J end by 6 bases, with 23 bases between. This CDR3 has 16 residues. The CDR3 reads CASSGPSASGTGEQYF. As DNA, the CDR3 is TGCGCCAGCAGCGGCCCCTCCGCTAGCGGGACAGGCGAGCAGTACTTC.

The gene calls are TRBV6-6 and TRBJ2-3, with 8 bases that match TRBD2. Per the germline V gene, CDR1 is MNHNY and CDR2 is SVGAGI (reference sequence). This CDR3 has 14 residues. After removal of 2 bases from V and 7 bases from J, the junction contained 5 bases not matched to a gene. The CDR3: CASSYPGLENTQYF. In DNA form, the CDR3 reads TGTGCCAGCAGTTACCCGGGACTAGAAAATACGCAGTATTTT.

This clone occurred a few times. J is TRBJ2-7 and V is TRBV28, with D perhaps matching TRBD1 (6 bases). The CDR3 is 11 amino acids. V was trimmed by 8 bases and J by 5 bases, leaving 10 bases between them. The germline V gene encodes CDR1 MDHEN and CDR2 SYDVKM. The CDR3 protein is CASLHRDEQYF. CDR3 DNA: TGTGCCAGCCTACACAGGGACGAGCAGTACTTC.

This clone has only one observation. The V call is TRBV5-1, the J call TRBJ2-3, with a possible D match to TRBD1 (5 bases). This CDR3 is 12 amino acids long. V lost 4 bases and J lost 4, with 7 bases in between. In germline, CDR1 is SGHRS, CDR2 YFSETQ. CDR3 in DNA: TGCGCCAGCAGCAGCAGGGCAGATACGCAGTATTTT. Protein: CASSSRADTQYF.

The genes are TRBV19 and TRBJ1-1; D unresolved. Germline V gene sequence: CDR1 LNHDA, CDR2 SQIVND (reference sequence). The CDR3 length is 14 residues. The ends were cut back, 8 bases at V and 0 bases at J, with 13 bases in the middle. The CDR3 sequence: CASVQTAMNTEAFF. The CDR3 DNA is TGTGCCAGTGTACAGACCGCTATGAACACTGAAGCTTTCTTT.